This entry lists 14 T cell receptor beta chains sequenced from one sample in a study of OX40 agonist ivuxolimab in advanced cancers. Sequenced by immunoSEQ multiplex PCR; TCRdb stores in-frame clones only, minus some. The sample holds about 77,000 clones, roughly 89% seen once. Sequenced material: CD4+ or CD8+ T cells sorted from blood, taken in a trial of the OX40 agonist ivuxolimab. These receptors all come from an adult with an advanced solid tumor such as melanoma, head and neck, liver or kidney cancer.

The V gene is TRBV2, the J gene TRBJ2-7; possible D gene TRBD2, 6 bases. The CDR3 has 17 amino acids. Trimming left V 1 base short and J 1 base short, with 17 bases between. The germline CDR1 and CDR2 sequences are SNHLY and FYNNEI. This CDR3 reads CASSEDSARGASYEQYF. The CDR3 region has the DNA TGTGCCAGCAGTGAAGACAGTGCTCGCGGGGCTTCCTACGAGCAGTACTTC.

CDR3: CASSLGWAGGYTF. The CDR3 nucleotides read TGTGCCAGCAGCTTAGGGTGGGCGGGGGGCTACACCTTC. The rearrangement links TRBV7-2 to TRBJ1-2; D remains unclear. Germline CDR1 and CDR2: SGHTA and FQGNSA. Trimming took off 1 base at V and 8 bases at J, with 11 bases between the two ends. The CDR3 spans 13 residues.

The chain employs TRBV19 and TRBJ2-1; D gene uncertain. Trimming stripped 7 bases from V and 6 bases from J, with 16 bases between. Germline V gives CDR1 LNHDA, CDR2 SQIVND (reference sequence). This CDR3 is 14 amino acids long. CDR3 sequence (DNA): TGTGCCAGTACCTTAACCTCCTACACCAATGAGCAGTTCTTC. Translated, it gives CASTLTSYTNEQFF.

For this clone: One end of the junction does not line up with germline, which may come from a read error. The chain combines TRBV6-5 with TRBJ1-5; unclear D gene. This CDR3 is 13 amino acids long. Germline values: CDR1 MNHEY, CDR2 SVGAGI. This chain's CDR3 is CASRGGSNRPQHF. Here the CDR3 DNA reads TGTGCCAGCAGGGGTGGGAGCAATCGGCCCCAGCATTTT.

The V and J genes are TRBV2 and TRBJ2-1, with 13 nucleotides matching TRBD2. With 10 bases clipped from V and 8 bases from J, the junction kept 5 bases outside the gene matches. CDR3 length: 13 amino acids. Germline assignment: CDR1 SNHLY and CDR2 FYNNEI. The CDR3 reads CANGLAGEHEQFF. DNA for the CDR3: TGTGCCAATGGACTAGCGGGAGAACATGAGCAGTTCTTC.

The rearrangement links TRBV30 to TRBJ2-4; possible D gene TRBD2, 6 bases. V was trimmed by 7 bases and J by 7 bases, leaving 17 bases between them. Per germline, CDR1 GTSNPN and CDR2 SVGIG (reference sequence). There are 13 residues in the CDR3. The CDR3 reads CASNQGLRNIQYF. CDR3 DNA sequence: TGTGCCTCAAACCAGGGACTTCGGAACATTCAGTACTTC. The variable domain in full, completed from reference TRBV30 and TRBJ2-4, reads SQTIHQWPATLVQPVGSPLSLECTVEGTSNPNLYWYRQAAGRGLQLLFYSVGIGQISSEVPQNLSASRPQDRQFILSSKKLLLSDSGFYLCASNQGLRNIQYFGAGTRLSVL.

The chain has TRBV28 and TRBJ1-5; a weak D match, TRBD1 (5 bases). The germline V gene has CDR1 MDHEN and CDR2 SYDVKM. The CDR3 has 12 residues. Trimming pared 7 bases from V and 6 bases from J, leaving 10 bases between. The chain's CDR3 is CASKEGSQPQHF. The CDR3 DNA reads TGTGCCAGCAAAGAGGGGAGTCAGCCCCAGCATTTT.

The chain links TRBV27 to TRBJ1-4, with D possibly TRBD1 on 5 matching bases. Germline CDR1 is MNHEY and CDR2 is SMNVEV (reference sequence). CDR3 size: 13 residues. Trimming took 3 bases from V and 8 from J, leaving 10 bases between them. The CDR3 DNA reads TGTGCCAGCAGTTTCGGGGGTTTGGAAAAACTGTTTTTT. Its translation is CASSFGGLEKLFF.

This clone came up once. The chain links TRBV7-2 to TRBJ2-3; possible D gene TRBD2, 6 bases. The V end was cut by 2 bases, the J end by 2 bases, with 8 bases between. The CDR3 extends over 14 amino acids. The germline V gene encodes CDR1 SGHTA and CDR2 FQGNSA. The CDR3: CASSLRDSTDTQYF. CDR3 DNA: TGTGCCAGCAGCTTACGGGACTCCACAGATACGCAGTATTTT.

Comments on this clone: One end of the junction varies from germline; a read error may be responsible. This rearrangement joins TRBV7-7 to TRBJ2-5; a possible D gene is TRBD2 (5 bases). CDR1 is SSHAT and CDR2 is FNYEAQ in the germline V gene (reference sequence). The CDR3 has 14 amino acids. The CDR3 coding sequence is TGTGCTAGCAGCTTAGATGGGAGCCAAGAGACCCAGTACTTC. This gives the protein CASSLDGSQETQYF.

In DNA, the CDR3 is TGTGCCAGCAGCTTTGGGGAGGACACTGAAGCTTTCTTT. This sequence encodes CASSFGEDTEAFF. The chain uses TRBV11-2 and TRBJ1-1; D gene unclear. The germline V and J ends were trimmed by 3 bases and 3 bases, with 8 bases remaining between them. CDR1 is SGHAT, CDR2 FQNNGV, per germline. The CDR3 is made up of 13 amino acids.

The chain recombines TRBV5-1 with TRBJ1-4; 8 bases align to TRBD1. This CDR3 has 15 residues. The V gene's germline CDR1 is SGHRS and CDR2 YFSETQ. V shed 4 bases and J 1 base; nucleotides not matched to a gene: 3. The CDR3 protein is CASSRQGRTNEKLFF. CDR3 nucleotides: TGCGCCAGCAGCAGACAGGGGCGAACTAATGAAAAACTGTTTTTT.

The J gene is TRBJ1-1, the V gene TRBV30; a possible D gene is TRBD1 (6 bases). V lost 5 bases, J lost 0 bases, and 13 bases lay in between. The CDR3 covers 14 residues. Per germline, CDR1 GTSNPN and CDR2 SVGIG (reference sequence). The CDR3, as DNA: TGTGCCTGGGACGTGGACAGCTTGAACACTGAAGCTTTCTTT. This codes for CAWDVDSLNTEAFF.

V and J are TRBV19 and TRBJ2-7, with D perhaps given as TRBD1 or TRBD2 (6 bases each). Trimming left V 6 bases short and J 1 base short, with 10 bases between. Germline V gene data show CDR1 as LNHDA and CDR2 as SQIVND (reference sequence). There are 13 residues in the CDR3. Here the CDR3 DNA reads TGTGCCAGTAGGCGGGACAATTCCTACGAGCAGTACTTC. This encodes CASRRDNSYEQYF.